The next 5 T cell receptor beta chains were all read from a single sample in a study of graft-versus-host responses after intestinal transplantation. Here immunoSEQ multiplex PCR was the method, and the copy in TCRdb shows in-frame clones only, minus some. The table shows about 85,000 clones, with approximately 90% occurring only once. Antigens of these TCRs are unknown. The specimen comprised unstimulated CD8+ T cells sorted from spleen or lymph node cells, sampled before transplant. The receptors come from a human donor who was the organ donor for an intestinal transplant.

The chain has TRBV19 and TRBJ2-3, with D hard to call. V lost 7 bases and J lost 4, with 6 bases in between. The germline CDR1 and CDR2 sequences are LNHDA and SQIVND (reference sequence). The CDR3 totals 11 residues. DNA for the CDR3: TGTGCCAGTACGTGGGCAGATACGCAGTATTTT. This sequence encodes CASTWADTQYF.

The rearrangement joins TRBV9 to TRBJ2-3; D unresolved. Germline V lookup: CDR1 SGDLS, CDR2 YYNGEE. The CDR3 spans 14 residues. Trimming took 0 bases from V and 6 from J, leaving 11 bases between them. The CDR3 spells CASSVGVFRDTQYF. The CDR3 bases are TGTGCCAGCAGCGTAGGAGTATTCCGGGATACGCAGTATTTT.

The CDR3 protein is CASSPLYRGAKRGYTF. CDR3 DNA sequence: TGCGCCAGCAGCCCCCTATATAGGGGGGCGAAGAGGGGCTACACCTTC. The chain recombines TRBV4-1 with TRBJ1-2, with D possibly being TRBD1 (6 bases). Germline CDR1 is MGHRA and CDR2 is YSYEKL. V was shortened by 4 bases and J by 8 bases, with 23 bases between the two germline ends. This CDR3 contains 16 residues.

The chain couples TRBV10-1 to TRBJ2-5; 7 nucleotides line up with TRBD2. After removal of 6 bases from V and 3 bases from J, the junction contained 10 bases not matched to a gene. The CDR3 extends over 15 amino acids. In germline, CDR1 is WNHNN, CDR2 SYGVQD (reference sequence). The CDR3 coding sequence is TGCGCCAGCAGAGGGCGGGGGTACGTCGAAGAGACCCAGTACTTC. This translates into CASRGRGYVEETQYF.

The chain joins TRBV9 to TRBJ2-5, with 11 bases aligning to TRBD1. Germline values: CDR1 SGDLS, CDR2 YYNGEE. V was pared by 3 bases and J by 4 bases, with 8 bases of the junction left unmatched. The CDR3 covers 16 residues. The CDR3 sequence is CASSAHRTGGLETQYF. CDR3 DNA: TGTGCCAGCAGCGCCCACAGGACAGGGGGCCTAGAGACCCAGTACTTC.